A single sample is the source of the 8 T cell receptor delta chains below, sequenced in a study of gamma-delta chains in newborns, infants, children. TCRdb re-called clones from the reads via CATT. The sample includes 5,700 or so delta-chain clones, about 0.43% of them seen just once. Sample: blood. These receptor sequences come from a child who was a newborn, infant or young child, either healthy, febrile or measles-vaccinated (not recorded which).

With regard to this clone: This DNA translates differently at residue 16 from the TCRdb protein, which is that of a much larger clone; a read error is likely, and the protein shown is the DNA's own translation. The CDR3, as DNA: TGTGCTCTTGGGGAACTTGCTGGGGGGTCTCCTTTGACAGCACAAATCTTCTTT. The encoded protein is CALGELAGGSPLTAQIFF. J is TRDJ2 and V is TRDV1; 7 bases map to TRDD3. Per germline, CDR1 TSWWSYY and CDR2 QGS. The CDR3 runs 18 residues.

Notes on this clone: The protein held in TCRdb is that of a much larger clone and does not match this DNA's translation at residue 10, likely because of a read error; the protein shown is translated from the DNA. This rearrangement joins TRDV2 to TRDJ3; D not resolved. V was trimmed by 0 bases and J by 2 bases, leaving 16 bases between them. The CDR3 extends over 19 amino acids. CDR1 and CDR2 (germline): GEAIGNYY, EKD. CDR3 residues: CACDTVSDREAWDTRQMFF. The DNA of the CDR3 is TGTGCCTGTGACACCGTCTCTGATAGGGAAGCCTGGGACACCCGACAGATGTTTTTC.

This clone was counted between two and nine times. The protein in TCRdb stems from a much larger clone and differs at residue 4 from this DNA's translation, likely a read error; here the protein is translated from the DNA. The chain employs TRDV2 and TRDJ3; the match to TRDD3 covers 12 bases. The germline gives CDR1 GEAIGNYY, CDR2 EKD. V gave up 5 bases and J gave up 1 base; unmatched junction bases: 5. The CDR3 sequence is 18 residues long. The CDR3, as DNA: TGTGCCTGTGGCATACTGGGGGATACATCCTGGGACACCCGACAGATGTTTTTC. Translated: CACGILGDTSWDTRQMFF.

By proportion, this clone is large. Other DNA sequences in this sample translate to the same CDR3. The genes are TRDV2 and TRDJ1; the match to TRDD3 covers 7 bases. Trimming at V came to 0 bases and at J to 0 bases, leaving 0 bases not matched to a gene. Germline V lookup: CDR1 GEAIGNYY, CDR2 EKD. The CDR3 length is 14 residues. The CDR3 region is CACDTGGYTDKLIF. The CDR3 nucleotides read TGTGCCTGTGACACCGGGGGATACACCGATAAACTCATCTTT.

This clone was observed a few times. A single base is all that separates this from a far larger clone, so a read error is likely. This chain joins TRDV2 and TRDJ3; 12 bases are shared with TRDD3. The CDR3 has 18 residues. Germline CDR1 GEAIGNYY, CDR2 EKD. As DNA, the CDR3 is TGTGCCTGTGACACCGTACTGGGGGATACCTGGGGCACCCGACAGATGTTTTTC. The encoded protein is CACDTVLGDTWGTRQMFF.

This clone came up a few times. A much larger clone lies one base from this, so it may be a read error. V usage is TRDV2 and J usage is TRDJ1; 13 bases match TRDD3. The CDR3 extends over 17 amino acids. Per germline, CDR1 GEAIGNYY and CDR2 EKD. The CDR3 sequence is CARDILGDTERRDKLIF. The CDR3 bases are TGTGCCCGTGACATACTGGGGGATACGGAAAGACGTGATAAACTCATCTTT.

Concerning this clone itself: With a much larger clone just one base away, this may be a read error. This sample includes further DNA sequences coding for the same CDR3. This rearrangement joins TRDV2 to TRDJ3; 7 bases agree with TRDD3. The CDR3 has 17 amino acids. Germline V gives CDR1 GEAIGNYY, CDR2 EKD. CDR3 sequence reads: CACDTGWGTWDTRQMFF. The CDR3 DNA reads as TGTGCCTGTGACACCGGTTGGGGGACCTGGGACACCCGACAGATGTTCTTC.

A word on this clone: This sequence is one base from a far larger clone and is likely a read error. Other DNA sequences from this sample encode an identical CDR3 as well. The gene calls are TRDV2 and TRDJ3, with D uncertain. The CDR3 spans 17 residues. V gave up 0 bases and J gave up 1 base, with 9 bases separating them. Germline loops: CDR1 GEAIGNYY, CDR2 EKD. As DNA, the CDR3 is TGTGCCTGTGACACCGTCCCTAGTTCCTGGGACACCCGACAGATGTTTTTC. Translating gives CACDTVPSSWDTRQMFF.